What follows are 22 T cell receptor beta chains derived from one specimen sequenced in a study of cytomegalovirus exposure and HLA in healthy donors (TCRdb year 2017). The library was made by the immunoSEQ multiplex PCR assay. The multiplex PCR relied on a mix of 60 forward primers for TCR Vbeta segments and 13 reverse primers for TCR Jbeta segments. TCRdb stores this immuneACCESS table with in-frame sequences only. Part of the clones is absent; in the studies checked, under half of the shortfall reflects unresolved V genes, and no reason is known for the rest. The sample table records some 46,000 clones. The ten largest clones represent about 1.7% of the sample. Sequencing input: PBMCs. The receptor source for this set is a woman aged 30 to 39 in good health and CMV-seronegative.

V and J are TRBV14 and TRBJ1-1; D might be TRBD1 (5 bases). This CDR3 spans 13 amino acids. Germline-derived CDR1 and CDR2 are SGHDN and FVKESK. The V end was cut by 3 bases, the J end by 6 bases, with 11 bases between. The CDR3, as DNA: TGTGCCAGCAGCCAGTTTGGGGCAGCTGAAGCTTTCTTT. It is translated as CASSQFGAAEAFF.

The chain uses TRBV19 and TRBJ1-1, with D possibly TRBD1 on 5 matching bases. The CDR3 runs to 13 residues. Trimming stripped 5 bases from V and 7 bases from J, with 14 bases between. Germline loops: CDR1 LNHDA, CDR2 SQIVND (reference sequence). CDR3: CASSRGGYDEAFF. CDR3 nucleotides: TGTGCCAGTAGTCGCGGGGGGTATGATGAAGCTTTCTTT.

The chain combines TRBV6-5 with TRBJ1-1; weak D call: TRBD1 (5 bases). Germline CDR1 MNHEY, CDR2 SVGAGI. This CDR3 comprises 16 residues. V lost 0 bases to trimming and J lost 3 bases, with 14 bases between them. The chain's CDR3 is CASSYSTRRGDTEAFF. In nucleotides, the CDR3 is TGTGCCAGCAGTTACTCGACAAGGCGGGGGGACACTGAAGCTTTCTTT.

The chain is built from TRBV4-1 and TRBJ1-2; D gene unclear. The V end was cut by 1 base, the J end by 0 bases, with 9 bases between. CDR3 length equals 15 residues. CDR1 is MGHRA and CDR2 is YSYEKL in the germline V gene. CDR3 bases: TGCGCCAGCAGCCAAGTGTCAGGTTCTAACTATGGCTACACCTTC. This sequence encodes CASSQVSGSNYGYTF.

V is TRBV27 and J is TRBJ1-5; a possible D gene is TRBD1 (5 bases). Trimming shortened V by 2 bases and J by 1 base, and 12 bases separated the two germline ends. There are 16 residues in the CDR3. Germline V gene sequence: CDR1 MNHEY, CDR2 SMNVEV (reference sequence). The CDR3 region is CASSLTGRASNQPQHF. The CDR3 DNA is TGTGCCAGCAGTTTAACAGGCAGGGCGAGCAATCAGCCCCAGCATTTT.

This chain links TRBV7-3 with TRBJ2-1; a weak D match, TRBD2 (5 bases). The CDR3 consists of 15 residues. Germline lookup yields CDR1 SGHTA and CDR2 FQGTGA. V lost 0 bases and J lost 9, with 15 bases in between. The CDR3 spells CASSLTSDVYTEQFF. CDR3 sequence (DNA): TGTGCCAGCAGCTTAACTAGCGACGTTTATACTGAGCAGTTCTTC.

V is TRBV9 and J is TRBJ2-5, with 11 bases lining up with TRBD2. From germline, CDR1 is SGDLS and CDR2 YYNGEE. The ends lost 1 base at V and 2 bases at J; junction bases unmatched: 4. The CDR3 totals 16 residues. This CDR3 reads CASSVNSGRGQETQYF. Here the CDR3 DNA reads TGTGCCAGCAGCGTAAATAGCGGGAGGGGGCAAGAGACCCAGTACTTC.

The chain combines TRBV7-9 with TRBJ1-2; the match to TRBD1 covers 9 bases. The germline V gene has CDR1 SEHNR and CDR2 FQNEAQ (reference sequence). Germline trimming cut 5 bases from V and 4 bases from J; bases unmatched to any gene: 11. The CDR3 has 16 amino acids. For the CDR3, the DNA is TGTGCCAGCAGCCACAGATTGGGACAGGGAAGCTATGGCTACACCTTC. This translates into CASSHRLGQGSYGYTF.

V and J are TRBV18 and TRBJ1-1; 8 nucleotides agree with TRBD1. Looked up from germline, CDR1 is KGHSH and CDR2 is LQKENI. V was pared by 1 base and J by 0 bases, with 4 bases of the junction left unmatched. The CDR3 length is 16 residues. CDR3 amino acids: CASSPRAGGVNTEAFF. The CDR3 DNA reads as TGTGCCAGCTCACCACGGGCAGGGGGCGTGAACACTGAAGCTTTCTTT.

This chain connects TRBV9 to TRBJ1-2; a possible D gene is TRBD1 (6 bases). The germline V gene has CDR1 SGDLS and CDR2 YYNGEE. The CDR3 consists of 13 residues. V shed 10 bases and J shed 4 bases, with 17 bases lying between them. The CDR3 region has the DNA TGTGCCTCCGACAAGGGGGATGGCTATGGCTACACCTTC. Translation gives CASDKGDGYGYTF.

This CDR3 reads CASTLTPTGGGYTF. DNA for the CDR3: TGTGCCAGCACCCTAACTCCGACAGGGGGCGGCTACACCTTC. V and J are TRBV27 and TRBJ1-2, with 10 nucleotides matching TRBD1. The ends lost 7 bases at V and 8 bases at J; junction bases unmatched: 10. Germline CDR1 and CDR2: MNHEY and SMNVEV (reference sequence). The CDR3 totals 14 residues.

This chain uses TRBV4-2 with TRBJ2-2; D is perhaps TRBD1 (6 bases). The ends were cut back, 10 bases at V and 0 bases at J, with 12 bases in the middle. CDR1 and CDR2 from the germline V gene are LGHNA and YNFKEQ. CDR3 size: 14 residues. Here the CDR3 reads CATKTGPNTGELFF. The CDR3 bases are TGTGCCACCAAGACAGGTCCGAACACCGGGGAGCTGTTTTTT.

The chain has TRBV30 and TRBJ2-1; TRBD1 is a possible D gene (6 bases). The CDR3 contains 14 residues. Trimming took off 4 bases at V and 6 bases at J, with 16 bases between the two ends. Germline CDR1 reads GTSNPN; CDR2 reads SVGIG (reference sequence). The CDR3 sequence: CAWINRARSNEQFF. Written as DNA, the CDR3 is TGTGCCTGGATAAACAGGGCTCGTAGCAATGAGCAGTTCTTC. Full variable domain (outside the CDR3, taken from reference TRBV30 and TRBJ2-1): SQTIHQWPATLVQPVGSPLSLECTVEGTSNPNLYWYRQAAGRGLQLLFYSVGIGQISSEVPQNLSASRPQDRQFILSSKKLLLSDSGFYLCAWINRARSNEQFFGPGTRLTVL.

The CDR3, as DNA: TGTGCCAGTAGCGAGAGGACAGGGGGCAACTATGGCTACACCTTC. This sequence encodes CASSERTGGNYGYTF. V gene TRBV19 combines with J gene TRBJ1-2, with 11 bases aligning to TRBD1. The V segment lost 6 bases and the J segment 2 bases; nucleotides outside the gene matches: 5. CDR1 and CDR2 from the germline V gene are LNHDA and SQIVND (reference sequence). This CDR3 is built from 15 residues.

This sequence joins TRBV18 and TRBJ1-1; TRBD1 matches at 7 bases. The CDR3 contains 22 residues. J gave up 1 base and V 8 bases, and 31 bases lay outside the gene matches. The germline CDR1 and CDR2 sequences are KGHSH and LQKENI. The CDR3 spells CASPEYHYSWLCGTARNTEAFF. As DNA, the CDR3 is TGTGCCAGCCCCGAGTACCATTACTCGTGGTTATGCGGGACAGCCAGGAACACTGAAGCTTTCTTT. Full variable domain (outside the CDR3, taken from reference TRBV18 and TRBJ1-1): NAGVMQNPRHLVRRRGQEARLRCSPMKGHSHVYWYRQLPEEGLKFMVYLQKENIIDESGMPKERFSAEFPKEGPSILRIQQVVRGDSAAYFCASPEYHYSWLCGTARNTEAFFGQGTRLTVV.

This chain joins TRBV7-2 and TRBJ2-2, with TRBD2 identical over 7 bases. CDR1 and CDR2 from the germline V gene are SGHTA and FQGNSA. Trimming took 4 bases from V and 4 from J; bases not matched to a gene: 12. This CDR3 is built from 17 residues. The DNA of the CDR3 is TGTGCCAGCAGCTCTACCGGGACTATGGGCGGCACCGGGGAGCTGTTTTTT. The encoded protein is CASSSTGTMGGTGELFF.

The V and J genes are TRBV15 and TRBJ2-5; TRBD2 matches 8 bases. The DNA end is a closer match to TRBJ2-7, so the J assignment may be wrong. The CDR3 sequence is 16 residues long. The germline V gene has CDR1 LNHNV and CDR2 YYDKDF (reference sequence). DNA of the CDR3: TGTGCCACCAGCAGAGATAAGCCTAGCGGGTTCTACGAGCAGTACTTC. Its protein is CATSRDKPSGFYEQYF.

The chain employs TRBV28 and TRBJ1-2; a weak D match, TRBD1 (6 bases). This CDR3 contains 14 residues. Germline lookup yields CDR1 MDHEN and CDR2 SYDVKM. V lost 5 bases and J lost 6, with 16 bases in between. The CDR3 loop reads CASSLLAQGDGYTF. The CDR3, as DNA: TGTGCCAGCAGTCTATTGGCACAGGGAGATGGCTACACCTTC.

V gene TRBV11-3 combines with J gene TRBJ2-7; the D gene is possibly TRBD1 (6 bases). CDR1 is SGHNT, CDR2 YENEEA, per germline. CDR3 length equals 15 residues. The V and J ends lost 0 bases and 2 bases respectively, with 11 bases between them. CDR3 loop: CASSLETGPTYEQYF. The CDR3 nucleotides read TGTGCCAGCAGCTTAGAGACAGGCCCTACCTACGAGCAGTACTTC.

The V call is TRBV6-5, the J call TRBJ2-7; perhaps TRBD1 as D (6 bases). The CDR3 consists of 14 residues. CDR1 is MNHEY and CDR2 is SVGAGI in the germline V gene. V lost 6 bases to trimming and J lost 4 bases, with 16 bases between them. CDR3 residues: CASSYAGVGYEQYF. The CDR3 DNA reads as TGTGCCAGCAGCTACGCAGGGGTAGGGTACGAGCAGTACTTC.

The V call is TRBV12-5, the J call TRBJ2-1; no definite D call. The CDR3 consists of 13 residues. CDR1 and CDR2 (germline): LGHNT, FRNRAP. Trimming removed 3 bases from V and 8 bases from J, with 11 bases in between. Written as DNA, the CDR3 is TGTGCTAGTGGTTTCCCCCATAGCCATGAGCAGTTCTTC. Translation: CASGFPHSHEQFF.

The CDR3 region has the DNA TGTGCCAGCCTAGGGGCCAACGTCCTGACTTTC. Translated: CASLGANVLTF. The chain is built from TRBV7-9 and TRBJ2-6; D unclear. This CDR3 region has 11 residues. The V gene's germline CDR1 is SEHNR and CDR2 FQNEAQ (reference sequence). Trimming shortened V by 8 bases and J by 4 bases, and 3 bases separated the two germline ends.